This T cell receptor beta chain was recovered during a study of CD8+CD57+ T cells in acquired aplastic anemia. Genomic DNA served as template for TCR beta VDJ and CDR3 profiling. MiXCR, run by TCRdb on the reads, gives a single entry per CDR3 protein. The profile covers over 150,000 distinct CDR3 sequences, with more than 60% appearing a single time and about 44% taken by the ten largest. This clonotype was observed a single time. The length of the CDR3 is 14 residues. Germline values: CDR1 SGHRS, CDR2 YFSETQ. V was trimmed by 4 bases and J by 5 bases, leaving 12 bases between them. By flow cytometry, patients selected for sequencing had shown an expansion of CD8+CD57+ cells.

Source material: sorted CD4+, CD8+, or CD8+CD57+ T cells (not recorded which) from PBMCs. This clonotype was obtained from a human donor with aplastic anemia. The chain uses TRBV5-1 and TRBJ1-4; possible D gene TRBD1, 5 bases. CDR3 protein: CASSAGRTNEKLFF. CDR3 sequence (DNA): TGCGCCAGCAGCGCGGGACGGACGAATGAAAAACTGTTTTTT.